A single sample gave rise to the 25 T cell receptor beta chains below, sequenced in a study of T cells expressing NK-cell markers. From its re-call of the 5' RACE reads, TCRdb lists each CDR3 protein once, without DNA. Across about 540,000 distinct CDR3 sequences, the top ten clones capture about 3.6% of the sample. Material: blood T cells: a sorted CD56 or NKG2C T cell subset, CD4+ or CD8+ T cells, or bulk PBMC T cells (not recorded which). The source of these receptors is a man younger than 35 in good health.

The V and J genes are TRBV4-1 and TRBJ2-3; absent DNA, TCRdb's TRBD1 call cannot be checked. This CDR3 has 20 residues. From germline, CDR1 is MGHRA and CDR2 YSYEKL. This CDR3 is CASSQLGTTTPGQAIDTQYF.

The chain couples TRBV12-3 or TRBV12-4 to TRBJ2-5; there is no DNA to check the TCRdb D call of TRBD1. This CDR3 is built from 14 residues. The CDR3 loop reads CASRRPGNRETQYF.

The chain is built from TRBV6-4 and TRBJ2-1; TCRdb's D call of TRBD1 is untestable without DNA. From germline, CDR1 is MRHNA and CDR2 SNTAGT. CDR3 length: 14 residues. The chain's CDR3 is CASRGDRWNNEQFF.

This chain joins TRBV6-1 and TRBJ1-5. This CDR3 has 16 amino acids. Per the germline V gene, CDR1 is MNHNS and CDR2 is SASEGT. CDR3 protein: CASSEMKVQVGQPQHF.

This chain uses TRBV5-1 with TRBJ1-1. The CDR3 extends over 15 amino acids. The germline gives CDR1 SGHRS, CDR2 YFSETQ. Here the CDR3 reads CASSLAAGLNTEAFF.

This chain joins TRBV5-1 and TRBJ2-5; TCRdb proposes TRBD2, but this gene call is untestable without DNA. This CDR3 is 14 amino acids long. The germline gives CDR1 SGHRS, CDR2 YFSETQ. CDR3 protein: CASSKEVYQETQYF.

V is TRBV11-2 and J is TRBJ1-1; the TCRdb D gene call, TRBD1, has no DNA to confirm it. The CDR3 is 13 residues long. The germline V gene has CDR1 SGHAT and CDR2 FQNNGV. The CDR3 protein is CASSPGEGIEAFF.

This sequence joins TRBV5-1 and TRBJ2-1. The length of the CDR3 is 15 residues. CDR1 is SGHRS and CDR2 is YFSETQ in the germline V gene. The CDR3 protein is CASSLELQSYNEQFF.

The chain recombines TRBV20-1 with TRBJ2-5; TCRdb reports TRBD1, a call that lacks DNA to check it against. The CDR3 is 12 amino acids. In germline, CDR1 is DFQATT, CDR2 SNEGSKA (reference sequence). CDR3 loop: CSVLHRGETQYF.

This CDR3 is CASSYRTSGTYEQYF. The chain has TRBV5-8 and TRBJ2-7; TCRdb names TRBD2, which stays unverified in the absence of DNA. Per the germline V gene, CDR1 is SGHTS and CDR2 is YDEGEE. The length of the CDR3 is 15 residues.

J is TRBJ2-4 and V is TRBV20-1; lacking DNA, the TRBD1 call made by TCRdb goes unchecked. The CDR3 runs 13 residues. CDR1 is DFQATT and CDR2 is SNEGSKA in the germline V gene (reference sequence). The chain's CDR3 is CSARTGRKNIQYF.

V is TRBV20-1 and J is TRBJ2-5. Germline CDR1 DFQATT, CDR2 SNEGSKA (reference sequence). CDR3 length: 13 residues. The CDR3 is CSASQSGGGTQYF.

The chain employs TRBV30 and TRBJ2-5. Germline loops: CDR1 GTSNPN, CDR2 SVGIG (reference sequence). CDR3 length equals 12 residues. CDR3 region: CAWRADRETQYF. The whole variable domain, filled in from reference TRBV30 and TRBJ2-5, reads SQTIHQWPATLVQPVGSPLSLECTVEGTSNPNLYWYRQAAGRGLQLLFYSVGIGQISSEVPQNLSASRPQDRQFILSSKKLLLSDSGFYLCAWRADRETQYFGPGTRLLVL.

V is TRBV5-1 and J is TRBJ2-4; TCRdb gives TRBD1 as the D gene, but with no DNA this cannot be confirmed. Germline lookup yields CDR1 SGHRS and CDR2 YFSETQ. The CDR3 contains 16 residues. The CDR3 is CASSEGGALAKNIQYF. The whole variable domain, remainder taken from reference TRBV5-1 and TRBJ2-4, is KAGVTQTPRYLIKTRGQQVTLSCSPISGHRSVSWYQQTPGQGLQFLFEYFSETQRNKGNFPGRFSGRQFSNSRSEMNVSTLELGDSALYLCASSEGGALAKNIQYFGAGTRLSVL.

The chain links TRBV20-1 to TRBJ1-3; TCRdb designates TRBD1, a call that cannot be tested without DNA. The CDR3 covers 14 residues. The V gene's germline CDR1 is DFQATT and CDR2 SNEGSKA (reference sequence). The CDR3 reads CSASGGQGSSTIYF.

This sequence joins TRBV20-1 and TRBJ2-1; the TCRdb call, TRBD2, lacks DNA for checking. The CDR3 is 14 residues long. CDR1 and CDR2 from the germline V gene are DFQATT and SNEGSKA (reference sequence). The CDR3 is CSASPRRLADEQFF.

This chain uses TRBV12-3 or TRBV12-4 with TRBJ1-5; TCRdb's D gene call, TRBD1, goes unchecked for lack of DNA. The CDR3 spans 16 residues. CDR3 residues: CASSLSGTGGVQPQHF.

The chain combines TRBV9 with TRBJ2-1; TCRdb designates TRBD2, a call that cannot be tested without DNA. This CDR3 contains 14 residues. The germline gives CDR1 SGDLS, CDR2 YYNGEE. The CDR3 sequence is CASSVADRAVEQFF. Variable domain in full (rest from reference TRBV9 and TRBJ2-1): DSGVTQTPKHLITATGQRVTLRCSPRSGDLSVYWYQQSLDQGLQFLIQYYNGEERAKGNILERFSAQQFPDLHSELNLSSLELGDSALYFCASSVADRAVEQFFGPGTRLTVL.

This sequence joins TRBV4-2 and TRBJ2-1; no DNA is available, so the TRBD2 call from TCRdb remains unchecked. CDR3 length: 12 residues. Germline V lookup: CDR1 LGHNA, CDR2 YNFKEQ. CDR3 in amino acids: CASLSPVGEQFF.

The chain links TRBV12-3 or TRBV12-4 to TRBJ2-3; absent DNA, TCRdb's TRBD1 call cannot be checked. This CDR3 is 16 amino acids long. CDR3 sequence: CASSFRRASVTDTQYF.

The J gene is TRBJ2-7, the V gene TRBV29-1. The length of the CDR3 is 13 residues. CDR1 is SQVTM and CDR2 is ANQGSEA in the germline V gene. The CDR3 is CSVARSSSYEQYF.

This chain's CDR3 is CASSIGTRDEQFF. V and J are TRBV19 and TRBJ2-1; the D call of TRBD2 rests on TCRdb alone, since no DNA is present to check it. Per germline, CDR1 LNHDA and CDR2 SQIVND (reference sequence). The CDR3 has 13 residues.

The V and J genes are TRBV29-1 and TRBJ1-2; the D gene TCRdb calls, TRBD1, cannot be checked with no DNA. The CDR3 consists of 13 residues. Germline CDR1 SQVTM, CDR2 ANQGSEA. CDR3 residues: CSVYSGTAFGYTF.

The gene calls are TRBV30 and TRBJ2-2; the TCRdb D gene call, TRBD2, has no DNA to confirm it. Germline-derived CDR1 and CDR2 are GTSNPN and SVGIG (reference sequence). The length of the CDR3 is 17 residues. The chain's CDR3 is CAWSGFRTSGRTGELFF.

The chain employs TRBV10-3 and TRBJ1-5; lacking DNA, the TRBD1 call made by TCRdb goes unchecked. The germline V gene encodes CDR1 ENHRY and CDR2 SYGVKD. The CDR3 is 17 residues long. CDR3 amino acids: CAISEGSGARVNQPQHF.